These T cell receptor beta chains were read from a single sample in a study of blood T cell repertoires in COVID-19. TCRdb keeps only in-frame clones here, not all; method: immunoSEQ multiplex PCR. There are about 210,000 clones in the sample; 82% occur only once, and approximately 12% lies in the top ten. Sequencing was carried out using peripheral blood. These receptors all stem from a woman aged 40 to 49 with acute or convalescent COVID-19. Each CDR3 is given with its conserved first and last residue. The order of the fields is V gene, J gene, clone size, CDR3 protein. Size values are once, few and many counts, or a class for expanded clones, and some rows have none.

V gene: TRBV19
J gene: TRBJ2-7
clone size: -
CDR3 protein: CASSRLSGQGAGEQYF

V gene: TRBV25-1
J gene: TRBJ2-2
clone size: few
CDR3 protein: CASSEIGGETGELFF

V gene: TRBV19
J gene: TRBJ1-2
clone size: -
CDR3 protein: CASSIGPGGYTF

V gene: TRBV7-9
J gene: TRBJ2-7
clone size: -
CDR3 protein: CASSISTGQVSYEQYF

V gene: TRBV4-1
J gene: TRBJ2-4
clone size: -
CDR3 protein: CASSREYGAKNIQYF

V gene: TRBV11-3
J gene: TRBJ1-1
clone size: few
CDR3 protein: CATSTGPNTEAFF

V gene: TRBV2
J gene: TRBJ1-5
clone size: -
CDR3 protein: CASSAGQGLFGNQPQHF

V gene: TRBV7-9
J gene: TRBJ2-1
clone size: -
CDR3 protein: CASSALAGGEGQFF

V gene: TRBV10-3
J gene: TRBJ1-1
clone size: -
CDR3 protein: CAISEGYRGRTEAFF

V gene: TRBV20-1
J gene: TRBJ2-7
clone size: -
CDR3 protein: CSARDQGRQDF

V gene: TRBV5-1
J gene: TRBJ2-3
clone size: -
CDR3 protein: CASSLVVSGRHTDTQYF

V gene: TRBV21-1
J gene: TRBJ1-2
clone size: -
CDR3 protein: CASSSRGRLGYTF

V gene: TRBV18
J gene: TRBJ1-3
clone size: -
CDR3 protein: CASSPARVRVSGNTIYF

V gene: TRBV24-1
J gene: TRBJ2-7
clone size: -
CDR3 protein: CATSETGTGGMSYEQYF

V gene: TRBV5-1
J gene: TRBJ1-1
clone size: once
CDR3 protein: CASSLVSGGTMNTEAFF

V gene: TRBV4-2
J gene: TRBJ2-3
clone size: -
CDR3 protein: CASSQETSGGSTDTQYF

V gene: TRBV18
J gene: TRBJ2-1
clone size: -
CDR3 protein: CASSPPGLARDEQFF

V gene: TRBV20-1
J gene: TRBJ2-5
clone size: -
CDR3 protein: CSASVSGGRTQYF

V gene: TRBV12-3/TRBV12-4
J gene: TRBJ1-1
clone size: -
CDR3 protein: CASSPGLAEAFF

V gene: TRBV29-1
J gene: TRBJ2-3
clone size: -
CDR3 protein: CSVELFTDTQYF

V gene: TRBV4-3
J gene: TRBJ2-1
clone size: -
CDR3 protein: CASSPDSGRANEQFF

V gene: TRBV30
J gene: TRBJ1-1
clone size: once
CDR3 protein: CAWSVSWNTEAFF

V gene: TRBV25-1
J gene: TRBJ2-3
clone size: -
CDR3 protein: CASSVGDTQYF

V gene: TRBV7-2
J gene: TRBJ1-3
clone size: -
CDR3 protein: CASNPIGGTGNTIYF

V gene: TRBV18
J gene: TRBJ1-4
clone size: few
CDR3 protein: CASSRDRGREKLFF

V gene: TRBV27
J gene: TRBJ1-2
clone size: few
CDR3 protein: CASSQTGAGGYTF

V gene: TRBV12-5
J gene: TRBJ1-2
clone size: -
CDR3 protein: CASKPTGNYGYTF

V gene: TRBV4-2
J gene: TRBJ1-2
clone size: -
CDR3 protein: CASSPDSTGGEPLAF

V gene: TRBV13
J gene: TRBJ2-7
clone size: -
CDR3 protein: CASSLGLAGYEQYF

V gene: TRBV19
J gene: TRBJ1-1
clone size: once
CDR3 protein: CASKGGLNTEAFF

V gene: TRBV6-5
J gene: TRBJ1-2
clone size: -
CDR3 protein: CASSSRWEGGYTF

V gene: TRBV4-3
J gene: TRBJ2-7
clone size: -
CDR3 protein: CASSQDVQGVREQYF

V gene: TRBV13
J gene: TRBJ2-3
clone size: once
CDR3 protein: CASAGLAGLTDTQYF

V gene: TRBV11-2
J gene: TRBJ1-1
clone size: -
CDR3 protein: CASSLWTLNTEAFF

V gene: TRBV12-3/TRBV12-4
J gene: TRBJ1-1
clone size: -
CDR3 protein: CASSLSYTEAFF

V gene: TRBV10-3
J gene: TRBJ1-2
clone size: -
CDR3 protein: CAIRNDRGQDYGYTF

V gene: TRBV3-1/TRBV3-2
J gene: TRBJ2-5
clone size: -
CDR3 protein: CASSKTSTGRETQYF

V gene: TRBV11-2
J gene: TRBJ2-7
clone size: -
CDR3 protein: CASSLMFRTSGTPYEQYF

V gene: TRBV3-1/TRBV3-2
J gene: TRBJ2-5
clone size: -
CDR3 protein: CASSQSDRYQETQYF

V gene: TRBV20-1
J gene: TRBJ1-2
clone size: -
CDR3 protein: CSASGQTNYGYTF

V gene: TRBV27
J gene: TRBJ2-1
clone size: -
CDR3 protein: CASSLSPARWNEQFF

V gene: TRBV18
J gene: TRBJ1-2
clone size: -
CDR3 protein: CASSPLRTGFFYGYTF

V gene: TRBV7-2
J gene: TRBJ2-7
clone size: -
CDR3 protein: CASNPRGSLTYEQYF

V gene: TRBV4-1
J gene: TRBJ2-7
clone size: once
CDR3 protein: CASSQQKTSGGDDEQYF

V gene: TRBV9
J gene: TRBJ2-3
clone size: once
CDR3 protein: CASSPRGRPASTDTQYF

V gene: TRBV5-1
J gene: TRBJ1-1
clone size: -
CDR3 protein: CASSLRTGQDEAFF

V gene: TRBV6-4
J gene: TRBJ2-7
clone size: once
CDR3 protein: CASRINREPYEQYF

V gene: TRBV27
J gene: TRBJ1-4
clone size: -
CDR3 protein: CASSWGQGNEKLFF

V gene: TRBV5-1
J gene: TRBJ2-1
clone size: -
CDR3 protein: CASSLGGLGNEQFF